The 27 T cell receptor beta chains presented below share a single source sample, sequenced in a study of T-cell memory formation after mild COVID-19. TCRdb reprocessed the 5' RACE reads with MiXCR, giving one entry per CDR3 protein. Here the sample spans 470,000 or so distinct CDR3 sequences, 20% being singletons. Sequenced sample: PBMCs or a T cell subset sorted from them (not recorded which). Receptors were obtained from an adult woman who had mild COVID-19 (a few samples of this study predate the infection). Cell type and time point are not known.

The V call is TRBV11-2, the J call TRBJ2-2, with D tentatively TRBD2 (5 bases). Trimming stripped 4 bases from V and 5 bases from J, with 23 bases between. Germline CDR1 SGHAT, CDR2 FQNNGV. CDR3 length: 18 residues. DNA for the CDR3: TGTGCCAGCAGCTCGATATCGGAATGGACTCGCGGAACCGGGGAGCTGTTTTTT. It specifies CASSSISEWTRGTGELFF.

V gene TRBV7-9 combines with J gene TRBJ1-2; D not resolved. V lost 6 bases to trimming and J lost 4 bases, with 12 bases between them. This CDR3 region has 13 residues. The germline gives CDR1 SEHNR, CDR2 FQNEAQ (reference sequence). The CDR3 spells CASRHQASYGYTF. DNA for the CDR3: TGTGCCAGCAGACACCAGGCAAGCTATGGCTACACCTTC.

This chain joins TRBV7-2 and TRBJ2-1; 7 nucleotides match TRBD1. V dropped 6 bases and J dropped 1; count of bases not matched to a gene: 6. The CDR3 spans 15 residues. CDR1 and CDR2 from the germline V gene are SGHTA and FQGNSA. The DNA of the CDR3 is TGTGCCAGCAGAGACAGGGTTTTTTCCTACAATGAGCAGTTCTTC. This encodes CASRDRVFSYNEQFF.

Only a few counts were recorded for this clonotype. V and J are TRBV7-9 and TRBJ1-4; D is ambiguous. Germline CDR1 SEHNR, CDR2 FQNEAQ (reference sequence). This CDR3 has 15 amino acids. Trimming cost V 5 bases and J 8 bases, with 18 bases left between them. The CDR3: CASSPTGIWNEKLFF. CDR3 coding DNA: TGTGCCAGCAGCCCCACCGGGATTTGGAACGAAAAACTGTTTTTT.

This clonotype was seen a few times. The chain uses TRBV18 and TRBJ2-3; the D is unclear. The CDR3 is 13 amino acids. The ends were cut back, 4 bases at V and 2 bases at J, with 7 bases in the middle. CDR1 is KGHSH, CDR2 LQKENI, per germline. DNA for the CDR3: TGTGCCAGCTCACAGATTTTCACAGATACGCAGTATTTT. Amino acids: CASSQIFTDTQYF. The entire variable domain, with the rest obtained from reference TRBV18 and TRBJ2-3, is as follows: NAGVMQNPRHLVRRRGQEARLRCSPMKGHSHVYWYRQLPEEGLKFMVYLQKENIIDESGMPKERFSAEFPKEGPSILRIQQVVRGDSAAYFCASSQIFTDTQYFGPGTRLTVL.

V gene TRBV4-2 combines with J gene TRBJ2-7; perhaps TRBD2 as D (6 bases). Trimming took off 0 bases at V and 3 bases at J, with 15 bases between the two ends. The CDR3 sequence is 16 residues long. From germline, CDR1 is LGHNA and CDR2 YNFKEQ. CDR3 region: CASSQDGTRGSYEQYF. The DNA for the CDR3 is TGTGCCAGCAGCCAAGACGGGACTCGAGGCAGCTACGAGCAGTACTTC.

The chain couples TRBV7-8 to TRBJ2-5, with TRBD1 matching over 7 bases. This CDR3 has 13 residues. Germline trimming cut 6 bases from V and 3 bases from J; bases unmatched to any gene: 4. Germline V gene sequence: CDR1 SGHVS, CDR2 FQNEAQ. DNA of the CDR3: TGTGCCAGCAGACTAGGACAGGAAGAGACCCAGTACTTC. Encoded protein: CASRLGQEETQYF.

The chain links TRBV27 to TRBJ2-3; a weak D match, TRBD2 (6 bases). V was trimmed by 5 bases and J by 5 bases, leaving 14 bases between them. Per the germline V gene, CDR1 is MNHEY and CDR2 is SMNVEV (reference sequence). The CDR3 runs to 14 residues. CDR3 nucleotides: TGTGCCAGCAGTACCGCGACTAGAGAAGATACGCAGTATTTT. Translation: CASSTATREDTQYF.

This clonotype was counted once. The chain couples TRBV29-1 to TRBJ1-1, with D unclear. Germline CDR1 reads SQVTM; CDR2 reads ANQGSEA. Trimming left V 3 bases short and J 1 base short, with 12 bases between. The CDR3 runs to 14 residues. This CDR3 reads CSVERVFGNTEAFF. In nucleotides, the CDR3 is TGCAGCGTTGAGCGAGTTTTTGGGAACACTGAAGCTTTCTTT.

This clonotype was seen only a few times. The chain joins TRBV24-1 to TRBJ2-1, with 7 bases identical to TRBD2. CDR3 length: 16 amino acids. J lost 2 bases, V lost 4 bases, and 7 bases had no gene match. Germline CDR1 is KGHDR and CDR2 is SFDVKD. The CDR3 coding sequence is TGTGCCACCAGTGACCGTGGGGGGGTCCCCTACAATGAGCAGTTCTTC. This translates into CATSDRGGVPYNEQFF.

The gene calls are TRBV6-5 and TRBJ1-5; no firm D call. Germline CDR1 reads MNHEY; CDR2 reads SVGAGI. This CDR3 is built from 16 residues. Trimming cost V 0 bases and J 6 bases, with 15 bases left between them. The CDR3 is CASSYSKPGHSQPQHF. Written as DNA, the CDR3 is TGTGCCAGCAGTTACTCGAAACCCGGGCACAGTCAGCCCCAGCATTTT.

In its sample, this clonotype was seen a few times. The rearrangement uses TRBV9 and TRBJ1-1; 8 bases agree with TRBD1. Germline CDR1 reads SGDLS; CDR2 reads YYNGEE. The CDR3 totals 15 residues. The V gene end was trimmed by 4 bases and the J gene end by 5 bases; junction bases not matched to a gene: 10. The chain's CDR3 is CASSSRTGIGTEAFF. The CDR3, as DNA: TGTGCCAGCAGCTCCCGGACAGGGATAGGAACTGAAGCTTTCTTT.

This chain links TRBV5-1 with TRBJ2-3; 10 bases line up with TRBD2. The junction had 4 bases not matched to a gene; V was cut back by 0 bases and J by 3 bases. CDR3 length: 16 residues. Germline CDR1 SGHRS, CDR2 YFSETQ. The CDR3 bases are TGCGCCAGCAGCTTGGGCTGGACTAGCGGTACAGATACGCAGTATTTT. Translated: CASSLGWTSGTDTQYF. Together with reference TRBV5-1 and TRBJ2-3, the CDR3 gives the full variable domain: KAGVTQTPRYLIKTRGQQVTLSCSPISGHRSVSWYQQTPGQGLQFLFEYFSETQRNKGNFPGRFSGRQFSNSRSEMNVSTLELGDSALYLCASSLGWTSGTDTQYFGPGTRLTVL.

This chain links TRBV2 with TRBJ2-5, with 10 bases that match TRBD2. Germline assignment: CDR1 SNHLY and CDR2 FYNNEI. This CDR3 has 15 residues. V was pared by 3 bases and J by 1 base, with 2 bases of the junction left unmatched. CDR3 protein: CASSEIAGGQETQYF. Here the CDR3 DNA reads TGTGCCAGCAGTGAGATAGCGGGAGGCCAAGAGACCCAGTACTTC.

J is TRBJ2-1 and V is TRBV24-1; 11 bases line up with TRBD2. The CDR3 runs 16 residues. CDR1 is KGHDR, CDR2 SFDVKD, per germline. V lost 4 bases to trimming and J lost 3 bases; unmatched junction nucleotides: 4. The CDR3 spells CATSDRTSGFYNEQFF. The DNA of the CDR3 is TGTGCCACCAGTGACAGGACTAGCGGGTTCTACAATGAGCAGTTCTTC.

This clonotype was seen only a few times. The chain links TRBV7-9 to TRBJ2-5, with 11 bases identical to TRBD2. Germline V gene lookup returns CDR1 SEHNR and CDR2 FQNEAQ (reference sequence). The CDR3 extends over 18 amino acids. Trimming at V came to 7 bases and at J to 3 bases, leaving 16 bases not matched to a gene. CDR3 DNA: TGTGCCAGCATCCAGGGAGGGCTAGCGGGAGGAAGAGAAGAGACCCAGTACTTC. This encodes CASIQGGLAGGREETQYF.

V gene TRBV7-9 combines with J gene TRBJ1-2; D is possibly TRBD1 (6 bases). In germline, CDR1 is SEHNR, CDR2 FQNEAQ (reference sequence). The CDR3 loop spans 14 amino acids. Trimming removed 5 bases from V and 4 bases from J, with 14 bases in between. Here the CDR3 reads CASSRGAGTYGYTF. DNA for the CDR3: TGTGCCAGCAGCCGGGGGGCAGGGACCTATGGCTACACCTTC.

This clonotype has just a few counts. The CDR3 here is CAWRLAGYEQYF. The CDR3, as DNA: TGTGCCTGGCGACTAGCGGGCTACGAGCAGTACTTC. The V and J genes are TRBV30 and TRBJ2-7; TRBD2 agrees at 10 bases. J gave up 3 bases and V 5 bases, and 1 base lay outside the gene matches. This CDR3 has 12 amino acids. Germline V gives CDR1 GTSNPN, CDR2 SVGIG (reference sequence). Full variable domain (missing parts from reference TRBV30 and TRBJ2-7): SQTIHQWPATLVQPVGSPLSLECTVEGTSNPNLYWYRQAAGRGLQLLFYSVGIGQISSEVPQNLSASRPQDRQFILSSKKLLLSDSGFYLCAWRLAGYEQYFGPGTRLTVT.

This clonotype was seen only a few times. The chain uses TRBV20-1 and TRBJ2-1; D call uncertain. Looked up from germline, CDR1 is DFQATT and CDR2 is SNEGSKA (reference sequence). V was cut by 0 bases and J by 5 bases, with 14 bases left in between. The CDR3 covers 15 residues. DNA for the CDR3: TGCAGTGCTAGAGATCGTGGTGTCTCGAACAATGAGCAGTTCTTC. Encoded protein: CSARDRGVSNNEQFF.

This clonotype was detected ten times or more. The chain carries TRBV10-3 and TRBJ2-7, with D uncertain. Between the trimmed V and J ends, which lost 10 bases and 0 bases, there was a span of 16 bases. The germline V gene encodes CDR1 ENHRY and CDR2 SYGVKD. CDR3 length equals 14 residues. CDR3 residues: CATTPDPSSYEQYF. CDR3 sequence (DNA): TGTGCCACCACCCCGGACCCGAGCTCCTACGAGCAGTACTTC.

This clonotype was observed a few times. V and J are TRBV30 and TRBJ1-2; D gene unclear. Trimming removed 2 bases from V and 0 bases from J, with 13 bases in between. This CDR3 is 15 amino acids long. Germline-derived CDR1 and CDR2 are GTSNPN and SVGIG (reference sequence). CDR3 sequence reads: CAWSYSGRANYGYTF. Here the CDR3 DNA reads TGTGCCTGGAGTTATTCTGGACGGGCTAACTATGGCTACACCTTC. The full variable domain, rest sourced from reference TRBV30 and TRBJ1-2, is SQTIHQWPATLVQPVGSPLSLECTVEGTSNPNLYWYRQAAGRGLQLLFYSVGIGQISSEVPQNLSASRPQDRQFILSSKKLLLSDSGFYLCAWSYSGRANYGYTFGSGTRLTVV.

This clonotype has a handful of counts. The DNA of the CDR3 is TGTGCCACCAGTGATGGGCGACATTCGTACCAAGAGACCCAGTACTTC. It yields the protein CATSDGRHSYQETQYF. The chain employs TRBV24-1 and TRBJ2-5; D uncertain. This CDR3 is built from 16 residues. Trimming took off 3 bases at V and 0 bases at J, with 13 bases between the two ends. Germline V gene lookup returns CDR1 KGHDR and CDR2 SFDVKD.

This chain links TRBV9 with TRBJ2-2, with 13 bases aligning to TRBD2. The CDR3 runs to 16 residues. V trimming: 1 base; J trimming: 13 bases; junction bases outside the gene matches: 10. Germline lookup yields CDR1 SGDLS and CDR2 YYNGEE. The CDR3 DNA is TGTGCCAGCAGCGTAACCGGGACTAGCGGGGCTGGTGGGCTGTTTTTT. Encoded protein: CASSVTGTSGAGGLFF.

The chain links TRBV3-1 to TRBJ2-3; D not certain. CDR3 length: 14 residues. Germline V gene sequence: CDR1 LGHDT, CDR2 YNNKEL (reference sequence). Trimming stripped 2 bases from V and 2 bases from J, with 8 bases between. DNA for the CDR3: TGTGCCAGCAGCCAAACCCTACCCACAGATACGCAGTATTTT. This encodes CASSQTLPTDTQYF.

The rearrangement joins TRBV29-1 to TRBJ1-1; perhaps TRBD1 as D (6 bases). Trimming stripped 4 bases from V and 1 base from J, with 13 bases between. Germline lookup yields CDR1 SQVTM and CDR2 ANQGSEA. This CDR3 is 14 amino acids long. The CDR3 sequence: CSVGPGHSNTEAFF. The CDR3 DNA reads TGCAGCGTTGGTCCGGGACACTCGAACACTGAAGCTTTCTTT.

The table lists this clonotype with a few counts. The chain uses TRBV20-1 and TRBJ2-4, with 9 bases identical to TRBD2. Per germline, CDR1 DFQATT and CDR2 SNEGSKA (reference sequence). CDR3 length: 16 amino acids. J lost 6 bases, V lost 0 bases, and 9 bases had no gene match. The CDR3: CSARDSGIAGVNIQYF. CDR3 in DNA: TGCAGTGCTAGAGATAGTGGGATAGCGGGAGTAAACATTCAGTACTTC.

With regard to this clonotype: A junction end diverges from the germline sequence, so it may reflect a read error. The chain combines TRBV5-1 with TRBJ2-3; D uncertain. The CDR3 totals 13 residues. Germline V gives CDR1 SGHRS, CDR2 YFSETQ. Here the CDR3 reads CDSSLDGTDTQYF. The CDR3 DNA follows: TGCGACAGCAGCTTGGACGGCACAGATACGCAGTATTTT. The variable domain in full, with the rest retrieved from reference TRBV5-1 and TRBJ2-3, is KAGVTQTPRYLIKTRGQQVTLSCSPISGHRSVSWYQQTPGQGLQFLFEYFSETQRNKGNFPGRFSGRQFSNSRSEMNVSTLELGDSALYLCDSSLDGTDTQYFGPGTRLTVL.